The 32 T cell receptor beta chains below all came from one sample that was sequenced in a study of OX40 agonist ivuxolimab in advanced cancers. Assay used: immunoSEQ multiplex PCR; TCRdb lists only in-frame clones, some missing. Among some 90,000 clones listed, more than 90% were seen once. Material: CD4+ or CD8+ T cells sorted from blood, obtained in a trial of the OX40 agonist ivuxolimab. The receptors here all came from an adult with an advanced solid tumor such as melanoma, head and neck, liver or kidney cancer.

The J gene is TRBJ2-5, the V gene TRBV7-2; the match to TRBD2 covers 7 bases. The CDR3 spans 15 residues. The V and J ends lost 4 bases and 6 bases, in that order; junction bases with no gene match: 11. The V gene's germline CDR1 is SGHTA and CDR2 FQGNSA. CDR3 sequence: CASSSNWGREKTQYF. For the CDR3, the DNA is TGTGCCAGCAGCTCCAATTGGGGGAGGGAGAAGACCCAGTACTTC.

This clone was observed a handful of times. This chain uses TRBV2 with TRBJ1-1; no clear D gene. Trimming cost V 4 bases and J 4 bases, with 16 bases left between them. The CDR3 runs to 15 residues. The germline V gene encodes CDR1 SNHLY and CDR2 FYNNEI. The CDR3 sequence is CASSAEGGLATEAFF. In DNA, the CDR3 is TGTGCCAGCAGTGCCGAGGGAGGGTTGGCCACTGAAGCTTTCTTT.

The CDR3 DNA reads TGTGCCAGCCGAGGGAAGGGGGCCGGAAACACCATATATTTT. Protein: CASRGKGAGNTIYF. The chain combines TRBV2 with TRBJ1-3, with 7 bases that match TRBD1. Germline CDR1 and CDR2: SNHLY and FYNNEI. Trimming took 8 bases from V and 4 from J; bases not matched to a gene: 8. The CDR3 has 14 residues.

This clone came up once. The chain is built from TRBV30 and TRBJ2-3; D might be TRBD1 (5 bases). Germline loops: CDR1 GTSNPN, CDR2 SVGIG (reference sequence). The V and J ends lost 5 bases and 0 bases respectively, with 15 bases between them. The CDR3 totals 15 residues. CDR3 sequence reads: CAWRFGAGSTDTQYF. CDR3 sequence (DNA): TGTGCCTGGCGCTTTGGGGCAGGGAGCACAGATACGCAGTATTTT.

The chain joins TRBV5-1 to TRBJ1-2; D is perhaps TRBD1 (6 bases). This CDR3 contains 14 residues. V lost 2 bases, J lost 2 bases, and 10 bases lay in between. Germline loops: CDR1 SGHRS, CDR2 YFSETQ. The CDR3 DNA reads TGCGCCAGCAGCTTCACAGGGTCCAACTATGGCTACACCTTC. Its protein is CASSFTGSNYGYTF.

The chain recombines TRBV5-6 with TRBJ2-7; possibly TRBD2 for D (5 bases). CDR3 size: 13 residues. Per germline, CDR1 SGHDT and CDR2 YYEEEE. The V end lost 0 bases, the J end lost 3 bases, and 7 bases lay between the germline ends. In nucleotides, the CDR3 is TGTGCCAGCAGCTTGGGAGACTACTACGAGCAGTACTTC. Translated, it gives CASSLGDYYEQYF. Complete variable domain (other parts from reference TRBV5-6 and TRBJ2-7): DAGVTQSPTHLIKTRGQQVTLRCSPKSGHDTVSWYQQALGQGPQFIFQYYEEEERQRGNFPDRFSGHQFPNYSSELNVNALLLGDSALYLCASSLGDYYEQYFGPGTRLTVT.

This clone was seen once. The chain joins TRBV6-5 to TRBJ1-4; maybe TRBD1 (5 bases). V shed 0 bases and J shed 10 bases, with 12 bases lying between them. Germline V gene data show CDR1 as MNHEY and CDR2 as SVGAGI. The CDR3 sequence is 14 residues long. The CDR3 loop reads CASSYSKGQVKLFF. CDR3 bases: TGTGCCAGCAGTTACTCGAAGGGGCAGGTAAAACTGTTTTTT.

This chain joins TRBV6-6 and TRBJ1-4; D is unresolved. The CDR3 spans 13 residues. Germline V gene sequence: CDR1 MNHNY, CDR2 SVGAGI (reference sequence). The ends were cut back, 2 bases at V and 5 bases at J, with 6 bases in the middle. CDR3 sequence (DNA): TGTGCCAGCAGTTACAGACCGAATGAAAAACTGTTTTTT. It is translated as CASSYRPNEKLFF.

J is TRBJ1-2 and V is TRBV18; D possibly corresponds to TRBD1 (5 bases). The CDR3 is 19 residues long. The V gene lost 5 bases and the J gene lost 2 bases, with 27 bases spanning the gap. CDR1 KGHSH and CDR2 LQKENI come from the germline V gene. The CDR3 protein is CASSGPGPERPATNYGYTF. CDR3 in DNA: TGTGCCAGCTCAGGTCCGGGACCCGAACGTCCTGCGACCAACTATGGCTACACCTTC.

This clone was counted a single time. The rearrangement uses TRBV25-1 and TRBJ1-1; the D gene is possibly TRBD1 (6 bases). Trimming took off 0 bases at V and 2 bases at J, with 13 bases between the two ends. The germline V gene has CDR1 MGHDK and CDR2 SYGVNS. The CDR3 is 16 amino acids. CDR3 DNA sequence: TGTGCCAGCAGTGAATATGCGGACAGTCTTAACACTGAAGCTTTCTTT. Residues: CASSEYADSLNTEAFF.

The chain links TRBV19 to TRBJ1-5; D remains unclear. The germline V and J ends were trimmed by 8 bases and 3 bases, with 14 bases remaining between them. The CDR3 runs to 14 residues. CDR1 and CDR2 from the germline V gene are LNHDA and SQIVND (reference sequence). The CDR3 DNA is TGTGCCAGTCGTGAAGGGAAAACCAATCAGCCCCAGCATTTT. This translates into CASREGKTNQPQHF.

CDR3 amino acids: CATSRPDREDGETQYF. The CDR3 bases are TGTGCCACCAGCAGACCCGACAGGGAGGATGGGGAGACCCAGTACTTC. This rearrangement joins TRBV15 to TRBJ2-5; weak D call: TRBD1 (7 bases). With 2 bases removed from V and 5 bases from J, the gap between germline ends came to 18 bases. The CDR3 has 16 amino acids. Germline CDR1 is LNHNV and CDR2 is YYDKDF (reference sequence).

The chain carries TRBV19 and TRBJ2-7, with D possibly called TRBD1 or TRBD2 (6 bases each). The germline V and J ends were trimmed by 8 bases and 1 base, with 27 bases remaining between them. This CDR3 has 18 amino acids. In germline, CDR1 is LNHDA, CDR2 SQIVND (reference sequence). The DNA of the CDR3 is TGTGCCAGTGCCCTGGGCAGAAGGGGGGACTGGAGGTCCTACGAGCAGTACTTC. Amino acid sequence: CASALGRRGDWRSYEQYF.

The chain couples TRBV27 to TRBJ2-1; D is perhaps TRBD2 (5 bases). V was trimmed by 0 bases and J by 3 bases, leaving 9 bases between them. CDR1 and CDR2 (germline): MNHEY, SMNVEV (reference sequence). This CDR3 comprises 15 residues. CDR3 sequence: CASSLSGSYYNEQFF. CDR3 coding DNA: TGTGCCAGCAGTTTATCGGGGAGCTACTACAATGAGCAGTTCTTC.

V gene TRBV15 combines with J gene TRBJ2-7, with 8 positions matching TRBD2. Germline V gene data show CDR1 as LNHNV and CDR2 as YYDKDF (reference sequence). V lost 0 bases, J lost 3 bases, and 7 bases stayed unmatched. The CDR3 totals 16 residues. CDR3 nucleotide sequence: TGTGCCACCAGCAGAGAGTGGAGCGGGAGTATCTACGAGCAGTACTTC. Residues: CATSREWSGSIYEQYF.

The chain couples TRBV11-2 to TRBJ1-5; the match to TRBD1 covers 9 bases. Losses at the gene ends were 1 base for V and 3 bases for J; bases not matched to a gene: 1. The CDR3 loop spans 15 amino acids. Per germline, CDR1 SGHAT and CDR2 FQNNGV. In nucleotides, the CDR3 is TGTGCCAGCAGCTTAGGGACAGGGGTCAATCAGCCCCAGCATTTT. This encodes CASSLGTGVNQPQHF.

CDR3: CASSSGLEYEQYF. CDR3 sequence (DNA): TGTGCCAGCAGTTCGGGACTAGAGTACGAGCAGTACTTC. The J gene is TRBJ2-7, the V gene TRBV6-6; 8 nucleotides match TRBD2. From germline, CDR1 is MNHNY and CDR2 SVGAGI (reference sequence). V dropped 4 bases and J dropped 4; count of bases not matched to a gene: 3. The CDR3 is made up of 13 amino acids.

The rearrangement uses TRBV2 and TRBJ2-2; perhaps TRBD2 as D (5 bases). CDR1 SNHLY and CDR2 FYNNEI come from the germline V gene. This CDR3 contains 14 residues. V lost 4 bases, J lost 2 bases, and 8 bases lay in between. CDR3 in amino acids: CASSASTNTGELFF. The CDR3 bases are TGTGCCAGCAGTGCTAGCACCAACACCGGGGAGCTGTTTTTT.

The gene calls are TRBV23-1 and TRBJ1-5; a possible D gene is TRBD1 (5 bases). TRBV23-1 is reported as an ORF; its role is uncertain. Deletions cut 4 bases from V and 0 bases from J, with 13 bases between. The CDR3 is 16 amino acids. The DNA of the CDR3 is TGCGCCAGCAGTCTGACGGGGGGGAATAGCAATCAGCCCCAGCATTTT. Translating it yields CASSLTGGNSNQPQHF.

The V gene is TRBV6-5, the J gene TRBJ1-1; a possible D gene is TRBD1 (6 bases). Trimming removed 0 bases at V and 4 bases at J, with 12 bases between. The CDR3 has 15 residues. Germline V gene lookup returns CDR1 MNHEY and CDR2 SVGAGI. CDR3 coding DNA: TGTGCCAGCAGTTACTCGCCCAGGGGAGGCACTGAAGCTTTCTTT. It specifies CASSYSPRGGTEAFF.

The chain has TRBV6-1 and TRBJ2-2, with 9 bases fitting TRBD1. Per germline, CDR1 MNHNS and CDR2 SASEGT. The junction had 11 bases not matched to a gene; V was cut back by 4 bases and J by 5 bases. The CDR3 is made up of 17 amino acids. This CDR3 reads CASSVIGTGFGTGELFF. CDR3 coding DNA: TGTGCCAGCAGTGTGATAGGGACAGGGTTTGGAACCGGGGAGCTGTTTTTT.

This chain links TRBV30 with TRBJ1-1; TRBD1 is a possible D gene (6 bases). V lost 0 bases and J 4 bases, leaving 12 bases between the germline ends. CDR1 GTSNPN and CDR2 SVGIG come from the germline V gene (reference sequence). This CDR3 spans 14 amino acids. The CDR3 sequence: CAWSVRGGATEAFF. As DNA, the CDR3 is TGTGCCTGGAGTGTACGAGGGGGGGCCACTGAAGCTTTCTTT. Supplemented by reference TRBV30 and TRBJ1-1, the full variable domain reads SQTIHQWPATLVQPVGSPLSLECTVEGTSNPNLYWYRQAAGRGLQLLFYSVGIGQISSEVPQNLSASRPQDRQFILSSKKLLLSDSGFYLCAWSVRGGATEAFFGQGTRLTVV.

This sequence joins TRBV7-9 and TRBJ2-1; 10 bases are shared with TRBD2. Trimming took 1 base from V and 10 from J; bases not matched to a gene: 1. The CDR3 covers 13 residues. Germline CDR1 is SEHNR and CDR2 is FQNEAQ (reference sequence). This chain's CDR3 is CASSLGTSGEQFF. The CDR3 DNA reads TGTGCCAGCAGCTTAGGGACTAGCGGCGAGCAGTTCTTC.

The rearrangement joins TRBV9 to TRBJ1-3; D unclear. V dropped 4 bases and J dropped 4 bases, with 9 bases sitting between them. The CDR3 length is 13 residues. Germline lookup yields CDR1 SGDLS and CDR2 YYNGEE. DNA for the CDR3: TGTGCCAGCAGCTTACGTGGCGGAAACACCATATATTTT. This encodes CASSLRGGNTIYF.

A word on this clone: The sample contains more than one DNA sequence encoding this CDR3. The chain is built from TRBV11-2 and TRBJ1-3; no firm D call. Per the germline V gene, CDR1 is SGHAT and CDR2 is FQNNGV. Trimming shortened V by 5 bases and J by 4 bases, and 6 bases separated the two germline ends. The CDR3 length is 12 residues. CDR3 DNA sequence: TGTGCCAGCAGCCTAGGGGGAAACACCATATATTTT. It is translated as CASSLGGNTIYF.

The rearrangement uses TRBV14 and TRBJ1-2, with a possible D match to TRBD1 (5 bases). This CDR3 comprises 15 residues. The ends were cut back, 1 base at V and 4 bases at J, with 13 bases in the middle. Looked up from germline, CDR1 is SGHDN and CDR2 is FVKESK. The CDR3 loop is CASSQVDRQIYGYTF. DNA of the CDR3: TGTGCCAGCAGCCAAGTAGATCGACAGATCTATGGCTACACCTTC.

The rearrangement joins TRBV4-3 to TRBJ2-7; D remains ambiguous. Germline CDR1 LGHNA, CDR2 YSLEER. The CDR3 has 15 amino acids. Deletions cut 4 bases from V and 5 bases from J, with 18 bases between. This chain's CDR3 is CASSPMTGPKDEQYF. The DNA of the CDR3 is TGCGCCAGCAGCCCCATGACGGGCCCGAAGGACGAGCAGTACTTC.

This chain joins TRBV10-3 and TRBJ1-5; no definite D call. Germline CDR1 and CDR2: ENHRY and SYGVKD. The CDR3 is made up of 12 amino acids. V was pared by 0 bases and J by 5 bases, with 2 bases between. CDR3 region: CAISESYQPQHF. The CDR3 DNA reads TGTGCCATCAGTGAGTCCTATCAGCCCCAGCATTTT.

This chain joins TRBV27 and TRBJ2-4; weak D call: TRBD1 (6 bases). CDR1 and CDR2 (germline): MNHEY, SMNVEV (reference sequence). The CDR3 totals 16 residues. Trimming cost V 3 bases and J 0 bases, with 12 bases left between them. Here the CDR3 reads CASSFRTALAKNIQYF. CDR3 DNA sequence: TGTGCCAGCAGTTTCCGGACAGCCTTAGCCAAAAACATTCAGTACTTC.

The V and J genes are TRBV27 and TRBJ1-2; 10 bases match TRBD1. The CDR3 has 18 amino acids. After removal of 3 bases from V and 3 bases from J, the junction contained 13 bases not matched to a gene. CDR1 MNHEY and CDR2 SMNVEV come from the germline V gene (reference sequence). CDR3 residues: CASSFLIDRTGGDYGYTF. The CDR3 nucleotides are TGTGCCAGCAGTTTTCTCATCGATCGGACAGGGGGGGACTATGGCTACACCTTC.

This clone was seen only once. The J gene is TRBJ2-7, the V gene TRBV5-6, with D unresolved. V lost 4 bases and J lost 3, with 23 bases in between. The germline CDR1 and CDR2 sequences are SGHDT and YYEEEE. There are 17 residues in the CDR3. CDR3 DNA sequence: TGTGCCAGCAGCCGCGGTCTTATATCCTTATCCAACTACGAGCAGTACTTC. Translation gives CASSRGLISLSNYEQYF.

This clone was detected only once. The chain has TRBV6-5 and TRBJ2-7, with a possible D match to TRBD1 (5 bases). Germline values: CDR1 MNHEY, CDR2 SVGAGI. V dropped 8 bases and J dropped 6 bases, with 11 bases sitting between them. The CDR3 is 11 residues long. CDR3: CASERGSEQYF. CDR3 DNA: TGTGCCAGCGAAAGGGGCTCCGAGCAGTACTTC.